The next 31 T cell receptor beta chains were all read from a single sample in a study of early T cells in non-severe SARS-CoV-2 infection (dated by TCRdb to about 2021). Library method: 5' RACE. Sequenced on a NextSeq 500. Using fastp trimming at Q25 and MiXCR clonotype assembly, TCRdb reanalyzed the public sequencing data and kept in-frame beta chains. Every distinct CDR3 protein forms one entry, paired with its most common genes and DNA. The sample table lists around 50,000 distinct CDR3 sequences, about 6.2% of them with a count of one. Just under 4% of the sample is in the top ten clones. The sample taken for sequencing was whole blood. The receptors come from an adult who was a healthcare worker with PCR-confirmed SARS-CoV-2 infection or an uninfected control (not recorded which).

The rearrangement joins TRBV7-8 to TRBJ2-2, with 11 nucleotides matching TRBD2. This CDR3 has 17 residues. CDR1 is SGHVS and CDR2 is FQNEAQ in the germline V gene. The V and J ends lost 7 bases and 1 base, in that order; junction bases with no gene match: 8. The CDR3 bases are TGTGCCAGCACCCTGACTAGCGGGGCGGTGAACACCGGGGAGCTGTTTTTT. Its translation is CASTLTSGAVNTGELFF.

This clonotype has ten or more counts. V is TRBV29-1 and J is TRBJ2-7; tentative D call: TRBD2 (6 bases). Trimming shortened V by 6 bases and J by 3 bases, and 9 bases separated the two germline ends. Per germline, CDR1 SQVTM and CDR2 ANQGSEA. CDR3 size: 11 residues. The CDR3 here is CSVRGSYEQYF. CDR3 coding DNA: TGCAGCGTCCGGGGGAGCTACGAGCAGTACTTC.

This clonotype came up many times. The DNA of the CDR3 is TGCAGCGCGACAGGGTCAGGGGGTTCCGCTGAAGCTTTCTTT. Residues: CSATGSGGSAEAFF. J is TRBJ1-1 and V is TRBV29-1; 7 bases are a match to TRBD1. The CDR3 sequence is 14 residues long. V lost 7 bases to trimming and J lost 6 bases; unmatched junction nucleotides: 14. Germline assignment: CDR1 SQVTM and CDR2 ANQGSEA.

This clonotype was seen more than once but under ten times. V and J are TRBV21-1 and TRBJ2-1. TRBV21-1 counts as a pseudogene. This CDR3 is 12 amino acids long. The CDR3, as DNA: TGTGCCAGCAGCAACTACTACAATGAGCAGTTCTTC. Protein: CASSNYYNEQFF.

Ten or more counts support this clonotype. J is TRBJ2-2 and V is TRBV6-5; 7 bases align to TRBD1. V dropped 5 bases and J dropped 0; count of bases not matched to a gene: 6. Germline values: CDR1 MNHEY, CDR2 SVGAGI. This CDR3 is 16 amino acids long. The CDR3 nucleotides read TGTGCCAGCAGTATGACAGGGAGTGCGAACACCGGGGAGCTGTTTTTT. As protein: CASSMTGSANTGELFF.

This clonotype was detected ten times or more. The rearrangement uses TRBV5-6 and TRBJ2-3, with 11 bases that match TRBD2. In germline, CDR1 is SGHDT, CDR2 YYEEEE. J was trimmed by 1 base and V by 4 bases; bases with no gene match: 5. The CDR3 length is 16 residues. The CDR3 region is CASSNLLAGGTDTQYF. The CDR3 DNA reads TGTGCCAGCAGCAATTTACTAGCGGGGGGCACAGATACGCAGTATTTT.

The chain combines TRBV7-6 with TRBJ2-3; D is possibly TRBD1 (5 bases). CDR1 and CDR2 (germline): SGHVS, FNYEAQ. V shed 5 bases and J shed 2 bases, with 14 bases lying between them. CDR3 length: 15 amino acids. The CDR3 sequence is CASSPAQGHTDTQYF. CDR3 coding DNA: TGTGCCAGCAGCCCAGCCCAGGGCCACACAGATACGCAGTATTTT.

This clonotype was observed at least ten times. The genes are TRBV29-1 and TRBJ2-1; 13 nucleotides match TRBD2. Germline values: CDR1 SQVTM, CDR2 ANQGSEA. The CDR3 is 16 amino acids. V lost 2 bases to trimming and J lost 0 bases; unmatched junction nucleotides: 1. The DNA for the CDR3 is TGCAGCGTTGAACGGACTAGCGGGAGCTCCTACAATGAGCAGTTCTTC. It translates to CSVERTSGSSYNEQFF.

This clonotype was detected many times. The chain recombines TRBV20-1 with TRBJ1-1; TRBD1 aligns across 7 bases. CDR1 and CDR2 from the germline V gene are DFQATT and SNEGSKA (reference sequence). This CDR3 has 16 residues. J lost 6 bases, V lost 0 bases, and 13 bases had no gene match. This CDR3 is CSARDQGRRGGSEAFF. CDR3 DNA: TGCAGTGCTAGAGATCAGGGTCGCAGGGGGGGCTCTGAAGCTTTCTTT.

The rearrangement uses TRBV14 and TRBJ1-1; D is undetermined. Germline CDR1 is SGHDN and CDR2 is FVKESK. This CDR3 has 13 residues. V lost 3 bases and J 6 bases, leaving 11 bases between the germline ends. DNA of the CDR3: TGTGCCAGCAGCCAGGTTTCCTCAGCTGAAGCTTTCTTT. Encoded protein: CASSQVSSAEAFF.

This clonotype is classed as medium-sized (0.01 to 0.1%). The chain employs TRBV20-1 and TRBJ2-7, with a weak D call TRBD2 (5 bases). The V gene lost 3 bases and the J gene lost 3 bases, with 12 bases spanning the gap. The V gene's germline CDR1 is DFQATT and CDR2 SNEGSKA (reference sequence). The CDR3 length is 13 residues. CDR3 region: CSARDFSGYEQYF. In DNA, the CDR3 is TGCAGTGCTAGGGACTTTTCTGGCTACGAGCAGTACTTC.

This clonotype has just a few counts. The V gene is TRBV14, the J gene TRBJ1-1, with D tentatively TRBD1 (6 bases). This CDR3 spans 15 amino acids. V was trimmed by 4 bases and J by 3 bases, leaving 15 bases between them. Germline CDR1 reads SGHDN; CDR2 reads FVKESK. This chain's CDR3 is CASSPLGGYDTEAFF. The CDR3 region has the DNA TGTGCCAGCAGCCCCTTAGGGGGGTACGACACTGAAGCTTTCTTT.

This clonotype has just a few counts. The junction does not match germline at one end; this may be a read error. V gene TRBV7-9 combines with J gene TRBJ2-3; 12 bases fit TRBD2. From germline, CDR1 is SEHNR and CDR2 FQNEAQ (reference sequence). This CDR3 spans 17 amino acids. The CDR3 here is CANSSKLAGGPTDTQYF. The CDR3 bases are TGTGCCAACAGCTCAAAACTAGCGGGGGGCCCCACAGATACGCAGTATTTT.

CDR3 DNA: TGTGCCAGCAGCAAAGCGCGGGAGCAGTATTTT. This gives the protein CASSKAREQYF. The chain employs TRBV21-1 and TRBJ2-3. TRBV21-1 is shown as a pseudogene. The CDR3 spans 11 residues.

This sequence joins TRBV7-2 and TRBJ1-6; TRBD1 aligns across 7 bases. V shed 5 bases and J 7 bases; nucleotides not matched to a gene: 8. Germline loops: CDR1 SGHTA, CDR2 FQGNSA. The CDR3 consists of 15 residues. The CDR3 coding sequence is TGTGCCAGCAGCCCCCCAGACAGGGACAATTCACCCCTCCACTTT. Residues: CASSPPDRDNSPLHF.

In its sample, this clonotype was seen a few times. The chain is built from TRBV18 and TRBJ1-1; D is perhaps TRBD1 (5 bases). V lost 6 bases and J 13 bases, leaving 24 bases between the germline ends. This CDR3 has 14 amino acids. Germline V gene lookup returns CDR1 KGHSH and CDR2 LQKENI. CDR3 bases: TGTGCCAGCTCCCCCCCAGGGTTTAGTGGCCGGGGTTTCTTT. Translation gives CASSPPGFSGRGFF.

V gene TRBV7-2 combines with J gene TRBJ2-2; TRBD2 aligns across 13 bases. The trim removed 4 bases at V and 7 bases at J, leaving 3 bases unmatched. CDR3 length equals 15 residues. Per the germline V gene, CDR1 is SGHTA and CDR2 is FQGNSA. The CDR3 spells CASSWGLAGLGELFF. CDR3 DNA sequence: TGTGCCAGCAGCTGGGGACTAGCGGGGCTCGGGGAGCTGTTTTTT.

About this clonotype: This may come from a read error, since a much larger clone is one base off. The V and J genes are TRBV7-2 and TRBJ1-1, with a weak D call TRBD1 (6 bases). The V and J ends lost 3 bases and 4 bases respectively, with 15 bases between them. The CDR3 length is 15 residues. Germline loops: CDR1 SGHTA, CDR2 FQGNSA. The CDR3 loop reads CASSLLDLRGTEAFF. The DNA for the CDR3 is TGTGCCAGCAGCTTGCTGGATCTCAGGGGCACTGAAGCTTTCTTT.

In its sample, this clonotype is medium-sized. V and J are TRBV20-1 and TRBJ2-3; 8 bases fit TRBD2. V shed 2 bases, J shed 6 bases, and the junction held 10 bases outside the gene matches. CDR1 DFQATT and CDR2 SNEGSKA come from the germline V gene (reference sequence). This CDR3 comprises 15 residues. This CDR3 is CSARPAGGESDTQYF. CDR3 bases: TGCAGTGCTAGACCTGCGGGGGGAGAGTCTGATACGCAGTATTTT.

This clonotype has a count of ten or more. V is TRBV7-2 and J is TRBJ1-6; 9 nucleotides agree with TRBD1. CDR1 and CDR2 (germline): SGHTA, FQGNSA. This CDR3 contains 18 residues. With V trimmed by 1 base and J by 10 bases, 14 bases remained unmatched. The CDR3 sequence is CASSLGLNRGRIRSPLHF. The CDR3 DNA follows: TGTGCCAGCAGCTTAGGCCTGAACAGGGGGCGAATTAGGTCACCCCTCCACTTT.

This clonotype was seen a handful of times. The chain combines TRBV29-1 with TRBJ2-2; D ambiguous. CDR3 length: 12 residues. Trimming shortened V by 1 base and J by 6 bases, and 6 bases separated the two germline ends. The germline CDR1 and CDR2 sequences are SQVTM and ANQGSEA. Written as DNA, the CDR3 is TGCAGCGTTGAAGGTGGCGCCGGGGAGCTGTTTTTT. Protein sequence: CSVEGGAGELFF.

The chain recombines TRBV29-1 with TRBJ1-1; 8 nucleotides match TRBD1. The trim removed 6 bases at V and 1 base at J, leaving 4 bases unmatched. The CDR3 is 13 amino acids. The germline CDR1 and CDR2 sequences are SQVTM and ANQGSEA. The CDR3 protein is CSVAGGANTEAFF. CDR3 sequence (DNA): TGCAGCGTGGCAGGGGGCGCGAACACTGAAGCTTTCTTT. The whole variable domain, remainder taken from reference TRBV29-1 and TRBJ1-1, is SAVISQKPSRDICQRGTSLTIQCQVDSQVTMMFWYRQQPGQSLTLIATANQGSEATYESGFVIDKFPISRPNLTFSTLTVSNMSPEDSSIYLCSVAGGANTEAFFGQGTRLTVV.

This clonotype came up a few times. The rearrangement links TRBV5-1 to TRBJ2-7; 7 bases agree with TRBD1. CDR3 size: 13 residues. Germline values: CDR1 SGHRS, CDR2 YFSETQ. With 3 bases clipped from V and 2 bases from J, the junction kept 2 bases outside the gene matches. CDR3 loop: CASSWGQTYEQYF. Here the CDR3 DNA reads TGCGCCAGCAGCTGGGGACAGACCTACGAGCAGTACTTC.

The chain carries TRBV6-5 and TRBJ2-4, with 7 bases that match TRBD2. J gave up 9 bases and V 8 bases, and 4 bases lay outside the gene matches. From germline, CDR1 is MNHEY and CDR2 SVGAGI. The CDR3 runs to 11 residues. The CDR3 sequence: CASGPGGIQYF. In nucleotides, the CDR3 is TGTGCCAGCGGGCCGGGGGGCATTCAGTACTTC.

This clonotype was seen many times. The genes are TRBV11-2 and TRBJ2-7; the match to TRBD1 covers 9 bases. Unmatched junction bases numbered 6, after V lost 5 bases and J lost 4 bases. The CDR3 runs to 14 residues. The germline V gene has CDR1 SGHAT and CDR2 FQNNGV. The CDR3 loop reads CASSRAGQGYEQYF. The CDR3 coding sequence is TGTGCCAGCAGCCGGGCGGGACAGGGATACGAGCAGTACTTC.

V is TRBV7-6 and J is TRBJ2-5, with D possibly TRBD2 on 6 matching bases. This CDR3 comprises 15 residues. Trimming removed 2 bases from V and 1 base from J, with 11 bases in between. CDR1 is SGHVS, CDR2 FNYEAQ, per germline. CDR3 sequence reads: CASSLFGGIQETQYF. The CDR3 DNA follows: TGTGCCAGCAGCTTATTCGGAGGGATCCAAGAGACCCAGTACTTC.

The chain recombines TRBV14 with TRBJ1-1, with TRBD1 matching 9 bases. This CDR3 has 18 residues. J was trimmed by 0 bases and V by 4 bases; bases with no gene match: 12. CDR1 is SGHDN and CDR2 is FVKESK in the germline V gene. This CDR3 reads CASSRLPGQGFMNTEAFF. The CDR3 DNA reads TGTGCCAGCAGCCGCCTCCCGGGACAGGGTTTCATGAACACTGAAGCTTTCTTT.

The table lists this clonotype with a few counts. The rearrangement uses TRBV7-9 and TRBJ2-5; maybe TRBD2 (6 bases). Trimming left V 1 base short and J 5 bases short, with 11 bases between. Germline V gene data show CDR1 as SEHNR and CDR2 as FQNEAQ (reference sequence). The CDR3 runs 14 residues. In nucleotides, the CDR3 is TGTGCCAGCAGCTTAGGTTCGGGGGATGAGACCCAGTACTTC. Its protein is CASSLGSGDETQYF. Full variable domain (outside the CDR3, taken from reference TRBV7-9 and TRBJ2-5): DTGVSQNPRHKITKRGQNVTFRCDPISEHNRLYWYRQTLGQGPEFLTYFQNEAQLEKSRLLSDRFSAERPKGSFSTLEIQRTEQGDSAMYLCASSLGSGDETQYFGPGTRLLVL.

Details on this clonotype: Given a much more abundant clone one base away, this may be a read error. The V call is TRBV20-1, the J call TRBJ2-1, with D perhaps assigned TRBD1 or TRBD2 (5 bases each). The CDR3 is 12 residues long. The germline gives CDR1 DFQATT, CDR2 SNEGSKA (reference sequence). Here the CDR3 DNA reads TGCAGTGCCGGGACCACCTACATTGAGCAGTTCTTC. Protein product: CSAGTTYIEQFF.

The CDR3 sequence is CASRRGTVENTEAFF. The CDR3 nucleotides read TGTGCCAGCAGGCGAGGGACAGTGGAGAACACTGAAGCTTTCTTT. The chain uses TRBV12-3 or TRBV12-4 and TRBJ1-1; TRBD1 agrees at 7 bases. V dropped 6 bases and J dropped 1; count of bases not matched to a gene: 8. The length of the CDR3 is 15 residues.

This clonotype was counted ten times or more. The gene calls are TRBV7-2 and TRBJ2-7; weak D call: TRBD2 (6 bases). Germline assignment: CDR1 SGHTA and CDR2 FQGNSA. This CDR3 contains 16 residues. V shed 1 base and J shed 4 bases, with 17 bases lying between them. CDR3 in amino acids: CASSLDPFGRGYEQYF. CDR3 bases: TGTGCCAGCAGCTTAGACCCATTTGGTCGGGGGTACGAGCAGTACTTC.